Listed below are T cell receptor beta chains from one sample, sequenced in a study of cytomegalovirus exposure and HLA in healthy donors. Only in-frame clones appear in the TCRdb table, and some are missing; sequencing was by immunoSEQ multiplex PCR. The sample holds some 130,000 clones, about two thirds seen once. Sequenced input: PBMCs. These receptors originate from a human donor in good health. The CDR3 runs from the conserved cysteine through the conserved F or W. A D gene is named only where the DNA matches it firmly. Clone size is given for some rows only: seen once, a few or many times, or a class if the clone is expanded.

V: TRBV10-3; size: -; D: TRBD2; CDR3: CAISESPGLAGSRETQYF
V: TRBV30; size: -; D: -; CDR3: CAWSVGGQPQDQPQHF
V: TRBV21-1; size: -; D: -; CDR3: CASSKWGTRHNEQFF
V: TRBV30; size: few; D: -; CDR3: CAWTGSNSPLHF
V: TRBV7-2; size: -; D: TRBD2; CDR3: CASSIAGGGYEQYF
V: TRBV7-9; size: -; D: -; CDR3: CASSPDNSGNTIYF
V: TRBV28; size: -; D: -; CDR3: CASSLGGRYGYTF
V: TRBV7-9; size: -; D: TRBD2; CDR3: CASSRKRKGTTYTGELFF
V: TRBV5-5; size: -; D: -; CDR3: CASSPGEPGRNIQYF
V: TRBV6-5; size: -; D: -; CDR3: CASKYRSSNTGELFF
V: TRBV19; size: -; D: TRBD1; CDR3: CASSIFGQGNTDTQYF
V: TRBV25-1; size: once; D: TRBD1; CDR3: CASSVPGTGGGETQYF
V: TRBV4-3; size: -; D: TRBD1; CDR3: CASSQESGQGAGANVLTF
V: TRBV6-1; size: -; D: -; CDR3: CASSESVEGAHTGELFF
V: TRBV28; size: -; D: TRBD2; CDR3: CASSLFITGLAGAGDPYEQYF
V: TRBV6-6; size: -; D: -; CDR3: CASRRGQGADGELFF
V: TRBV28; size: -; D: -; CDR3: CASSPYTGNTEAFF
V: TRBV9; size: -; D: -; CDR3: CASSDNRDYEQYF
V: TRBV29-1; size: few; D: -; CDR3: CSAQVVNTEAFF
V: TRBV7-6; size: few; D: TRBD1; CDR3: CASSYGQGNLRAGELFF
V: TRBV4-2; size: few; D: -; CDR3: CASSQDGSLGSYEQYF
V: TRBV5-4; size: -; D: -; CDR3: CASSLGGLPSSGELFF
V: TRBV30; size: -; D: TRBD1; CDR3: CAWSKQGKNEQFF